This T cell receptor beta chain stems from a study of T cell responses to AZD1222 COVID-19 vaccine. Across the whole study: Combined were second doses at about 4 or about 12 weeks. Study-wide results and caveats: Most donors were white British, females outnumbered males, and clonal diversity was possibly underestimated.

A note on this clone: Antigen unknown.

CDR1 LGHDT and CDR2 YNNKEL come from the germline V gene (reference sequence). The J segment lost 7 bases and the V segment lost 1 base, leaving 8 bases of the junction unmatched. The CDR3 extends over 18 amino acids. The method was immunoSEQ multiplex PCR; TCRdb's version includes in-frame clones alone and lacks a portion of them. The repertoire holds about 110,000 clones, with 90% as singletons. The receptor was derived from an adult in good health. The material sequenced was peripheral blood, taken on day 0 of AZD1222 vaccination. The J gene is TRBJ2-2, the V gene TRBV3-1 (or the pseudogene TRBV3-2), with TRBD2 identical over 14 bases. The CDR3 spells CASSQVTSGRAVNGELFF. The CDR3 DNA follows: TGTGCCAGCAGCCAAGTGACTAGCGGGAGGGCCGTAAACGGGGAGCTGTTTTTT.